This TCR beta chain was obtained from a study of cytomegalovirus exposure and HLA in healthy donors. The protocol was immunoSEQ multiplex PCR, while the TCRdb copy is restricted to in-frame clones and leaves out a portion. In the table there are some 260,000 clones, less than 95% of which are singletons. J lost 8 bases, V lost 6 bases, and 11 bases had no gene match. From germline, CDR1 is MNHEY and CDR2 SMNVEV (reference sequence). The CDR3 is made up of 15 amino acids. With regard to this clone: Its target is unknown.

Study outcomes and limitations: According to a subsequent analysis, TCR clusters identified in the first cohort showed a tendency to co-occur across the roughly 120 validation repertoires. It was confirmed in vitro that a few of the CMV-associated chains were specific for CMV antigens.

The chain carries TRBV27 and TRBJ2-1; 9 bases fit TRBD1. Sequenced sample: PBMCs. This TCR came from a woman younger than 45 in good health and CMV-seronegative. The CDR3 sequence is CASREPGTGRYEQFF. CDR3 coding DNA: TGTGCCAGCAGGGAACCCGGGACAGGGAGGTATGAGCAGTTCTTC.